This note documents a single T cell receptor beta chain sequence. Its antigen is unknown. This specimen belongs to a study of CXCR3-negative and CXCR3-positive naive CD8 T cells. CDR1 is SQVTM, CDR2 ANQGSEA, per germline. The length of the CDR3 is 11 residues. Carrying UMI labels, the TRB cDNA libraries were prepared through 5' RACE. TCRdb reprocessed the 5' RACE reads, keeping one entry per CDR3 protein, no DNA. This repertoire comprises under 150,000 distinct CDR3 sequences; its ten largest clones make up approximately 0.27%. Points from the study as a whole: Each naive subset displayed comparably high diversity, whereas memory CD8+ cells displayed much lower diversity. CXCR3-expressing naive cells carried TRB CDR3s more hydrophobic than those of CXCR3-negative naive cells.

The TCR sequence derives from a human donor in good health. Some clones in this sample may be carry-over from other donors' samples. The source material was naive CXCR3+ CD8+ T cells from blood. Subset of the sample: CD45RO-CCR7+CD27+CD95- naive CD8+ T cells expressing CXCR3 (TNR3+). V is TRBV29-1 and J is TRBJ1-1. This CDR3 is CSVGDFQTAFF.